This TCR beta chain was found in a study of siplizumab effects on memory and regulatory T cells. This CDR3 has 14 residues. V trimming: 4 bases; J trimming: 7 bases; junction bases outside the gene matches: 8. CDR1 LNHDA and CDR2 SQIVND come from the germline V gene (reference sequence). Assay: immunoSEQ multiplex PCR; the TCRdb copy retains only in-frame clones and omits some. The table lists 85,000 to 90,000 clones, 70% to 90% of them singletons, with around 16% in the top ten. This clone was seen just once. The antigen is undetermined. Study-level results: Tregs proliferating in siplizumab cultures lacked confirmation of their suppressive function. Naive T cells were seen as more diverse than memory cells and as major alloresponse contributors.

The specimen sequenced was CD4+ T cells sorted from blood. The source is a human donor in good health. This chain joins TRBV19 and TRBJ1-2; 8 bases line up with TRBD1. The CDR3 here is CASSTSQGVSGYTF. The CDR3 nucleotides are TGTGCCAGTAGTACGTCACAGGGGGTTAGTGGCTACACCTTC.